This is a list of T cell receptor beta chains from one sample in a study of OX40 agonist ivuxolimab in advanced cancers. Clones were read by immunoSEQ multiplex PCR, and TCRdb kept only the in-frame ones, dropping some. This sample has around 8,000 clones, with nearly 90% found just once. The sample consisted of CD4+ or CD8+ T cells sorted from blood, taken in a trial of the OX40 agonist ivuxolimab. These TCRs come from an adult with an advanced solid tumor such as melanoma, head and neck, liver or kidney cancer. Both conserved end residues are part of each CDR3. Each record gives: clone size, J gene, V gene, D gene, CDR3 DNA, CDR3 protein. A D gene is named only where the DNA matches it firmly. The size entry is marked missing in some rows and otherwise reads once, few, many or a size class.

NA	TRBJ1-1	TRBV5-6	NA	TGTGCCAGCAGATGGGGACCGCTGATAGGGAACACTGAAGCTTTCTTT	CASRWGPLIGNTEAFF
NA	TRBJ2-1	TRBV9	TRBD2	TGTGCCAGCAGCGTAGTATCTAGCGGGAGCGGTCTATACAATGAGCAGTTCTTC	CASSVVSSGSGLYNEQFF
NA	TRBJ2-7	TRBV18	TRBD2	TGTGCCAGCTCACCGATTAGCGGGAGGGCCGGTTACGAGCAGTACTTC	CASSPISGRAGYEQYF
few	TRBJ2-7	TRBV19	TRBD2	TGTGCCAGTAGTATAGCCTACCTAGCGGGCCACGAGCAGTACTTC	CASSIAYLAGHEQYF
NA	TRBJ1-1	TRBV7-2	NA	TGTGCCAGCAGCCCCGGACGGTTGAACACTGAAGCTTTCTTT	CASSPGRLNTEAFF
NA	TRBJ1-4	TRBV30	TRBD1	TGTGCCTGGAGTGTACTAGGGGGCGAAAAACTGTTTTTT	CAWSVLGGEKLFF
NA	TRBJ1-4	TRBV5-5	TRBD1	TGTGCCAGCACAGAGGCAGGGGACAGGGGTGAAAAACTGTTTTTT	CASTEAGDRGEKLFF
NA	TRBJ2-7	TRBV7-8	NA	TGTGCCAGCAGCTTGGGGGGGGACACTTCCGAGCAGTACTTC	CASSLGGDTSEQYF
NA	TRBJ2-1	TRBV9	NA	TGTGCCAGCAGCGTATACGGGGGAATCTCCTACAATGAGCAGTTCTTC	CASSVYGGISYNEQFF
NA	TRBJ2-2	TRBV5-8	NA	TGTGCCAGCAGCTTCGCTAGCGCTCACACCGGGGAGCTGTTTTTT	CASSFASAHTGELFF
NA	TRBJ1-4	TRBV7-2	TRBD1	TGTGCCAGCAGCACCCGGACAGGGGGCCGGGAAAAACTGTTTTTT	CASSTRTGGREKLFF
once	TRBJ2-2	TRBV5-6	NA	TGTGCCAGCAGCTTGGCAGGGTCTAGCAGGCTTCCCGGGGAGCTGTTTTTT	CASSLAGSSRLPGELFF
NA	TRBJ2-3	TRBV12-5	NA	TGTGCTAGTGGTTTATCAGGGATCACAGATACGCAGTATTTT	CASGLSGITDTQYF
NA	TRBJ2-1	TRBV18	TRBD2	TGTGCCAGCTCACCCTGGGGGACTAGCGGGAACAATGAGCAGTTCTTC	CASSPWGTSGNNEQFF
NA	TRBJ2-7	TRBV10-2	TRBD2	TGCGCCAGCAGTGATTGGACTAGCGGGGCCTACGAGCAGTACTTC	CASSDWTSGAYEQYF
NA	TRBJ1-1	TRBV27	NA	TGTGCCAGCAGTTTACAGGGCACCCGCCCTGAAGCTTTCTTT	CASSLQGTRPEAFF
NA	TRBJ1-4	TRBV27	NA	TGTGCCAGCGGGCAATTTGGGGGGTGGGGTGAAAAACTGTTTTTT	CASGQFGGWGEKLFF